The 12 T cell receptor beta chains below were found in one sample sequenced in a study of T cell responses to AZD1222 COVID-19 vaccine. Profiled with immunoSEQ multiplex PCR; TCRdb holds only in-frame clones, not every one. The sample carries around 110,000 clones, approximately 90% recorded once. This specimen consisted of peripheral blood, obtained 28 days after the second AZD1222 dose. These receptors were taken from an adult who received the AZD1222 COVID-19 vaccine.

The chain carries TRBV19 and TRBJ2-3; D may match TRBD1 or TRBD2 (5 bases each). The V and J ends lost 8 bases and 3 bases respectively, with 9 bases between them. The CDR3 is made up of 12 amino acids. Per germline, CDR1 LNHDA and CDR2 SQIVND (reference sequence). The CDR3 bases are TGTGCCAGTGGGACCGGGACAGATACGCAGTATTTT. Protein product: CASGTGTDTQYF.

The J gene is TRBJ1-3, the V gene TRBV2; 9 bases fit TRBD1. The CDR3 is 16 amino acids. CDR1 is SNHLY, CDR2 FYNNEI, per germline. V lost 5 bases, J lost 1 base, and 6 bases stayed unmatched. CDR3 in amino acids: CASSFTQGASGNTIYF. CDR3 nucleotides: TGTGCCAGCAGTTTTACACAGGGGGCTTCTGGAAACACCATATATTTT.

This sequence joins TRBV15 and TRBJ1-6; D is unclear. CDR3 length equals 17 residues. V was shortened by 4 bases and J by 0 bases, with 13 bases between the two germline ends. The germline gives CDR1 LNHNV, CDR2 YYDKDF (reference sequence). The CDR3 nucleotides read TGTGCCACCAGCATCAAACTAGGAAGCTCCTATAATTCACCCCTCCACTTT. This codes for CATSIKLGSSYNSPLHF. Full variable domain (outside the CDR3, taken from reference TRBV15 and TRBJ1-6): DAMVIQNPRYQVTQFGKPVTLSCSQTLNHNVMYWYQQKSSQAPKLLFHYYDKDFNNEADTPDNFQSRRPNTSFCFLDIRSPGLGDTAMYLCATSIKLGSSYNSPLHFGNGTRLTVT.

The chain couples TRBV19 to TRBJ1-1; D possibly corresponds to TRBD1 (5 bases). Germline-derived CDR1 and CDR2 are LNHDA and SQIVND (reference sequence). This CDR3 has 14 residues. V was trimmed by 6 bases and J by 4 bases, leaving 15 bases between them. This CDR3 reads CASRSDSYSTEAFF. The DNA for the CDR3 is TGTGCCAGTAGGTCCGACAGTTACTCCACTGAAGCTTTCTTT.

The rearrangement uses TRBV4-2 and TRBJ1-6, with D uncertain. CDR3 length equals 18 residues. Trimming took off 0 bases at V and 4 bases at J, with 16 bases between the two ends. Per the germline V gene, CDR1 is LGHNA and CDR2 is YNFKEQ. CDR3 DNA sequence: TGTGCCAGCAGCCAAGAGAACGGCGGGCACGTTTATAATTCACCCCTCCACTTT. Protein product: CASSQENGGHVYNSPLHF.

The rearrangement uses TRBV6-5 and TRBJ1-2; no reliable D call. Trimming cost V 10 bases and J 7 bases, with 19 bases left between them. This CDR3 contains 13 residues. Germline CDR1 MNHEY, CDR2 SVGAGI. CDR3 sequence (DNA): TGTGCCATCTTAAGCCGGTATCGGGGTGGCTACACCTTC. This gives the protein CAILSRYRGGYTF.

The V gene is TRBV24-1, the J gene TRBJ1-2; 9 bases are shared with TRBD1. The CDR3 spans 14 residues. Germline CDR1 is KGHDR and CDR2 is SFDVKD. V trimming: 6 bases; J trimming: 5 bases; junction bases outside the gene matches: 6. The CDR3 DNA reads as TGTGCCACCAGTCCGGGACAGGGATGGTATGGCTACACCTTC. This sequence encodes CATSPGQGWYGYTF.

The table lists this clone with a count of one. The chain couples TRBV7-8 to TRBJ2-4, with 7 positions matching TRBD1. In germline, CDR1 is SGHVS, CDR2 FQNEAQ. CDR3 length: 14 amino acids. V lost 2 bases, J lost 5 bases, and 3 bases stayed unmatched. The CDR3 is CASSLNRGENIQYF. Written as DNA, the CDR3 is TGTGCCAGCAGCTTAAACAGGGGCGAAAACATTCAGTACTTC.

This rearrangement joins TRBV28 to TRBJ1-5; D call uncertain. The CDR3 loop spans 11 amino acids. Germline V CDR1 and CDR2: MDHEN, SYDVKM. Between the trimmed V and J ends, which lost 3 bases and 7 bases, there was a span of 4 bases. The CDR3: CASSFGQPQHF. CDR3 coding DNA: TGTGCCAGCAGTTTTGGACAGCCCCAGCATTTT.

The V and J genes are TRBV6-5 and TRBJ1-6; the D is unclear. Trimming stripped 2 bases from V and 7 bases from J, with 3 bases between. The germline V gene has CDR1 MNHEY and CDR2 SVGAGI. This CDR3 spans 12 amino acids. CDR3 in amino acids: CASSYPNSPLHF. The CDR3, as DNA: TGTGCCAGCAGTTACCCGAATTCACCCCTCCACTTT.

The CDR3 here is CASSSGEVSNEQFF. The CDR3 DNA follows: TGTGCCAGCAGTTCAGGGGAAGTTTCCAATGAGCAGTTCTTC. This chain links TRBV9 with TRBJ2-1, with a weak D call TRBD1 (6 bases). Germline V lookup: CDR1 SGDLS, CDR2 YYNGEE. The length of the CDR3 is 14 residues. V shed 5 bases and J shed 6 bases, with 15 bases lying between them.

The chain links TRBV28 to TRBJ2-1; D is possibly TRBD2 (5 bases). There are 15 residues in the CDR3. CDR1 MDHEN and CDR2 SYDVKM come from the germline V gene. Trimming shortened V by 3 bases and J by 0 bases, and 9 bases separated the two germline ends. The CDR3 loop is CASSFERSSYNEQFF. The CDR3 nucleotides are TGTGCCAGCAGTTTCGAGCGGAGCTCCTACAATGAGCAGTTCTTC.